A selection of T cell receptor beta chains follows, all from one sample in a study of T-cell reconstitution after alpha-beta-depleted transplantation in children. MiXCR, applied by TCRdb to the PCR reads, yields one record per CDR3 protein. The sample holds 200,000 to 300,000 distinct CDR3 sequences; approximately 8.9% are singletons and the top ten take 5% to 8%. The sequencing here drew on PBMCs, mostly from graft donor cells, taken 180 days after TCRalphabeta/CD19-depleted stem cell transplant. These receptors were obtained from a male patient between 5 and 17 years old who had a stem cell transplant for acute lymphoblastic leukemia, so the T cells may come from the graft donor. Each CDR3 is given with its conserved first and last residue. D genes are given only for firm matches. Some rows have no size entry. The others give once, few or many, or a class for an expanded clone.

J | V | size | D | CDR3 | DNA
TRBJ1-2 | TRBV5-1 | many | NA | CASSFWGASNYGYTF | TGCGCCAGCAGCTTTTGGGGGGCCTCTAACTATGGCTACACCTTC
TRBJ2-5 | TRBV4-3 | many | NA | CASLPQGLGQETQYF | TGCGCCAGCCTTCCTCAGGGTTTGGGTCAAGAGACCCAGTACTTC
TRBJ2-1 | TRBV11-2 | NA | TRBD1 | CASSPRDRGLRNEQFF | TGTGCCAGCAGCCCACGGGACAGGGGTTTGAGGAATGAGCAGTTCTTC
TRBJ2-2 | TRBV5-1 | few | NA | CASSLPTVTGELFF | TGCGCCAGCAGCTTGCCGACAGTCACCGGGGAGCTGTTTTTT
TRBJ2-7 | TRBV15 | many | NA | CATSRESSYEQYF | TGTGCCACCAGCAGGGAAAGCTCCTACGAGCAGTACTTC
TRBJ2-2 | TRBV4-1 | few | NA | CASSQVGISGELFF | TGCGCCAGCAGCCAAGTGGGGATTTCCGGGGAGCTGTTTTTT
TRBJ2-2 | TRBV7-3 | many | TRBD2 | CASSPTSGYTGELFF | TGTGCCAGCAGCCCTACTAGCGGTTACACCGGGGAGCTGTTTTTT
TRBJ2-1 | TRBV5-1 | many | TRBD2 | CASGGLTGGFEQFF | TGCGCCAGCGGGGGGCTGACGGGGGGGTTCGAGCAGTTCTTC
TRBJ1-5 | TRBV7-9 | few | NA | CASSRNDGYNQPQHF | TGTGCCAGCAGCAGAAACGACGGCTACAATCAGCCCCAGCATTTT
TRBJ2-2 | TRBV7-8 | NA | NA | CASSLGLGGELFF | TGTGCCAGCAGCTTAGGTCTTGGCGGGGAGCTGTTTTTT
TRBJ2-1 | TRBV4-3 | many | NA | CASSQDYKVPAPYNEQFF | TGCGCCAGCAGCCAAGATTATAAGGTACCGGCGCCCTACAATGAGCAGTTCTTC
TRBJ2-7 | TRBV11-1 | many | TRBD1 | CATKPGQGSYEQYF | TGTGCCACCAAACCGGGACAGGGGTCCTACGAGCAGTACTTC
TRBJ2-5 | TRBV27 | many | NA | CASSSRGRPQETQYF | TGTGCCAGCAGTTCTCGAGGGAGGCCCCAAGAGACCCAGTACTTC
TRBJ1-4 | TRBV9 | many | NA | CASSVEARSNEKLFF | TGTGCCAGCAGCGTAGAGGCCCGTTCAAATGAAAAACTGTTTTTT
TRBJ2-7 | TRBV10-2 | many | TRBD1 | CASSPDREKYEQYF | TGCGCCAGCAGCCCCGACAGGGAAAAGTACGAGCAGTACTTC
TRBJ1-2 | TRBV20-1 | many | TRBD1 | CSASQGAGGYTF | TGCAGTGCTAGTCAGGGGGCTGGTGGCTACACCTTC
TRBJ1-5 | TRBV20-1 | many | NA | CSATRVSWDSNQPQHF | TGCAGTGCTACCAGGGTAAGCTGGGATAGCAATCAGCCCCAGCATTTT
TRBJ1-1 | TRBV20-1 | many | TRBD1 | CSARSGTGAEDTEAFF | TGCAGTGCCCGCAGCGGGACAGGGGCCGAGGACACTGAAGCTTTCTTT
TRBJ2-6 | TRBV6-5 | NA | TRBD1 | CASSYSIGQGNAGANVLTF | TGTGCCAGCAGTTACTCGATCGGACAGGGGAATGCTGGGGCCAACGTCCTGACTTTC
TRBJ2-5 | TRBV7-7 | many | NA | CASSLRSSSQETQYF | TGTGCCAGCAGCTTACGTTCGAGCAGCCAAGAGACCCAGTACTTC
TRBJ1-5 | TRBV7-2 | many | NA | CASSPKQGAQPQHF | TGTGCCAGCAGCCCAAAGCAGGGAGCTCAGCCCCAGCATTTT
TRBJ1-4 | TRBV15 | many | NA | CATSRDRPSGEKLFF | TGTGCCACCAGCAGAGATCGGCCATCGGGGGAAAAACTGTTTTTT
TRBJ1-2 | TRBV10-3 | many | NA | CAISELAGGGHGYTF | TGTGCCATCAGTGAGCTAGCGGGGGGCGGCCATGGCTACACCTTC
TRBJ1-1 | TRBV13 | many | NA | CASSPPTLEAFF | TGTGCCAGCAGTCCTCCCACCCTGGAAGCTTTCTTT
TRBJ1-1 | TRBV3-1 | many | NA | CASSPREGTEAFF | TGTGCCAGCAGCCCCCGGGAAGGGACTGAAGCTTTCTTT
TRBJ2-2 | TRBV19 | many | TRBD2 | CASTKSPNLAGGPYGELFF | TGTGCCAGTACCAAATCCCCTAACCTAGCGGGGGGGCCCTACGGGGAGCTGTTTTTT
TRBJ2-1 | TRBV28 | many | TRBD2 | CASSHIAGGYNEQFF | TGTGCCAGCAGTCACATAGCGGGAGGGTACAATGAGCAGTTCTTC
TRBJ2-1 | TRBV4-2 | NA | NA | CAMGPGLLYNEQFF | TGTGCCATGGGCCCGGGACTCCTCTACAATGAGCAGTTCTTC
TRBJ2-6 | TRBV7-8 | many | NA | CASSLTRTVGANVLTF | TGTGCCAGCAGCTTAACTCGGACAGTTGGGGCCAACGTCCTGACTTTC
TRBJ2-5 | TRBV7-3 | many | TRBD2 | CASSLVWRGGEETQYF | TGTGCCAGCAGCTTAGTCTGGCGGGGGGGCGAAGAGACCCAGTACTTC
TRBJ2-1 | TRBV9 | NA | NA | CASSVGSPRNEQFF | TGTGCCAGCAGCGTAGGGTCCCCCCGCAATGAGCAGTTCTTC
TRBJ2-3 | TRBV24-1 | many | TRBD2 | CATSAVGGINTQYF | TGTGCCACCAGTGCGGTGGGAGGGATCAATACGCAGTATTTT
TRBJ2-7 | TRBV20-1 | many | NA | CSLQEPGEYEQYF | TGCAGTCTACAAGAGCCCGGGGAATACGAGCAGTACTTC
TRBJ1-1 | TRBV12-3/TRBV12-4 | many | NA | CASSRPGTALWGTEAFF | TGTGCCAGCAGTCGCCCCGGAACAGCGCTATGGGGCACTGAAGCTTTCTTT
TRBJ2-7 | TRBV25-1 | many | NA | CASTDGSPYEQYF | TGTGCCAGCACGGACGGCTCCCCCTACGAGCAGTACTTC
TRBJ2-2 | TRBV5-6 | many | NA | CASFSTGELFF | TGTGCCAGCTTTAGTACCGGGGAGCTGTTTTTT
TRBJ2-3 | TRBV18 | many | TRBD2 | CASSPPAGGRDTQYF | TGTGCCAGCTCACCGCCCGCGGGGGGCAGAGATACGCAGTATTTT
TRBJ2-7 | TRBV12-3/TRBV12-4 | many | NA | CASSFGALGSYEQYF | TGTGCCAGCAGTTTCGGGGCCCTCGGATCCTACGAGCAGTACTTC
TRBJ2-2 | TRBV7-2 | few | TRBD2 | CASSSRTSGRIYTGELFF | TGTGCCAGCAGCTCCCGGACTAGCGGGAGGATTTACACCGGGGAGCTGTTTTTT
TRBJ2-1 | TRBV5-4 | many | NA | CASSPGLTGYNEQFF | TGTGCCAGCAGCCCGGGACTCACTGGATACAATGAGCAGTTCTTC
TRBJ1-4 | TRBV6-5 | many | NA | CASRNLAGTPSEKLFF | TGTGCCAGCAGAAACTTAGCCGGGACCCCGTCAGAAAAACTGTTTTTT
TRBJ2-3 | TRBV9 | many | TRBD1 | CASSFGDRVSDTQYF | TGTGCCAGCAGCTTCGGGGACAGGGTCTCAGATACGCAGTATTTT
TRBJ2-4 | TRBV13 | many | NA | CASSVAKNIQYF | TGTGCCAGCTCCGTAGCCAAAAACATTCAGTACTTC
TRBJ2-4 | TRBV29-1 | many | TRBD1 | CSVGWAPGQVAKNIQYF | TGCAGCGTTGGCTGGGCACCGGGACAGGTAGCCAAAAACATTCAGTACTTC